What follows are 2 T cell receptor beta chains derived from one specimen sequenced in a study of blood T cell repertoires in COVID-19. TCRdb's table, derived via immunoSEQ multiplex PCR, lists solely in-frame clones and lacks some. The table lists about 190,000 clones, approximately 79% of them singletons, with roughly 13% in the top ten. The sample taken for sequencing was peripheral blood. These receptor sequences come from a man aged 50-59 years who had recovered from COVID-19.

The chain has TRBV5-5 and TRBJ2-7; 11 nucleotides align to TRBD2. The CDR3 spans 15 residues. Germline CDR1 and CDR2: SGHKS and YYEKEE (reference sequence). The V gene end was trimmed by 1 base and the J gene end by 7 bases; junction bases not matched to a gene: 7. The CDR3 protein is CASSLTSGRGQEQYF. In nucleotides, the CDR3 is TGTGCCAGCAGCTTGACTAGCGGGAGAGGTCAAGAGCAGTACTTC.

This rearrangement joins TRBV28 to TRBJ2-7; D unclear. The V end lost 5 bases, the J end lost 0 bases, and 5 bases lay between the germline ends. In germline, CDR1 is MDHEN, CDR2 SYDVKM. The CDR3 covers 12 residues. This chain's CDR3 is CASSLSSYEQYF. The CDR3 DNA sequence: TGTGCCAGCAGTCTAAGCTCCTACGAGCAGTACTTC.